This TCR beta chain was captured by sequencing in a study of CD8 T cells in ankylosing spondylitis. Study-level results: Matched ankylosing spondylitis synovial fluid reportedly showed significant enrichment of disease-linked clones.

The CDR3 runs to 15 residues. The V and J ends lost 6 bases and 1 base, in that order; junction bases with no gene match: 4. Germline CDR1 reads SNHLY; CDR2 reads FYNNEI. Using its own MiXCR run on the 5' RACE reads, TCRdb lists one record per CDR3 protein. The sample has 24,000 or so distinct CDR3 sequences, 10% to 15% seen once. Details on this clonotype: The antigen is unknown.

Sequenced sample: blood. This clonotype was sampled from a male donor with ankylosing spondylitis or in good health (not recorded which). The rearrangement joins TRBV2 to TRBJ2-2; 8 bases agree with TRBD1. The DNA for the CDR3 is TGTGCCAGCAGGGGGACAGGCGGGAACACCGGGGAGCTGTTTTTT. As protein: CASRGTGGNTGELFF.